Below, 23 T cell receptor beta chains from the same sample are listed, as sequenced in a study of T cell responses to AZD1222 COVID-19 vaccine. Here immunoSEQ multiplex PCR was the method, and the copy in TCRdb shows in-frame clones only, minus some. Among about 200,000 clones listed, about 94% were seen once. Sequences were derived from peripheral blood, sampled 28 days after the second dose of the MenACWY control vaccine. The receptors shown here come from an adult who received the MenACWY meningococcal vaccine as a control.

The rearrangement uses TRBV20-1 and TRBJ2-1; maybe TRBD1 (6 bases). CDR1 and CDR2 from the germline V gene are DFQATT and SNEGSKA (reference sequence). There are 15 residues in the CDR3. Between the trimmed V and J ends, which lost 3 bases and 5 bases, there was a span of 17 bases. The CDR3 is CSASELAGANNEQFF. Written as DNA, the CDR3 is TGCAGTGCTAGTGAGTTGGCAGGGGCGAACAATGAGCAGTTCTTC.

This chain links TRBV2 with TRBJ2-1, with D uncertain. From germline, CDR1 is SNHLY and CDR2 FYNNEI. The CDR3 runs to 13 residues. Trimming took 1 base from V and 9 from J, leaving 10 bases between them. The CDR3 DNA reads as TGTGCCAGCAGTGAAGAGTGGTCCGGTGAGCAGTTCTTC. Its translation: CASSEEWSGEQFF.

This clone was observed once. The V and J genes are TRBV19 and TRBJ2-5; no clear D. Deletions cut 8 bases from V and 7 bases from J, with 14 bases between. The CDR3 contains 12 residues. CDR1 and CDR2 from the germline V gene are LNHDA and SQIVND (reference sequence). Written as DNA, the CDR3 is TGTGCCAGTTCCAGCAGGATGTCGACCCAGTACTTC. Residues: CASSSRMSTQYF.

This rearrangement joins TRBV9 to TRBJ2-2; 9 nucleotides line up with TRBD2. Germline trimming cut 0 bases from V and 5 bases from J; bases unmatched to any gene: 5. Germline values: CDR1 SGDLS, CDR2 YYNGEE. This CDR3 is 16 amino acids long. The CDR3 protein is CASSVGPSGATGELFF. In DNA form, the CDR3 reads TGTGCCAGCAGCGTAGGCCCTAGCGGGGCGACCGGGGAGCTGTTTTTT. Complete variable domain (other parts from reference TRBV9 and TRBJ2-2): DSGVTQTPKHLITATGQRVTLRCSPRSGDLSVYWYQQSLDQGLQFLIQYYNGEERAKGNILERFSAQQFPDLHSELNLSSLELGDSALYFCASSVGPSGATGELFFGEGSRLTVL.

The chain carries TRBV6-5 and TRBJ2-2; D not certain. V was trimmed by 6 bases and J by 5 bases, leaving 13 bases between them. The CDR3 consists of 14 residues. Germline CDR1 MNHEY, CDR2 SVGAGI. The DNA of the CDR3 is TGTGCCAGCAGCCGGTCCGGAGTAACCGGGGAGCTGTTTTTT. Its translation is CASSRSGVTGELFF.

This CDR3 reads CSAGDDIAKNIQYF. The CDR3, as DNA: TGCAGCGCTGGGGACGATATAGCCAAAAACATTCAGTACTTC. This chain joins TRBV29-1 and TRBJ2-4; D assignment may be TRBD1 or TRBD2 (5 bases each). Germline-derived CDR1 and CDR2 are SQVTM and ANQGSEA. The CDR3 is 14 residues long. V shed 7 bases and J shed 0 bases, with 13 bases lying between them.

V and J are TRBV27 and TRBJ2-7, with D possibly matching TRBD1 (6 bases). The V and J ends lost 3 bases and 4 bases respectively, with 13 bases between them. This CDR3 spans 14 amino acids. Germline assignment: CDR1 MNHEY and CDR2 SMNVEV (reference sequence). Here the CDR3 reads CASSFSRRGYEQYF. The CDR3 DNA follows: TGTGCCAGCAGTTTTTCCAGAAGGGGGTACGAGCAGTACTTC.

The V and J genes are TRBV3-1 (or the pseudogene TRBV3-2) and TRBJ2-4, with D possibly TRBD2 on 5 matching bases. This CDR3 is built from 15 residues. Trimming cost V 0 bases and J 5 bases, with 11 bases left between them. Germline V lookup: CDR1 LGHDT, CDR2 YNNKEL (reference sequence). The CDR3 DNA reads as TGTGCCAGCAGCCAAGATTTACTAGTCCAAAACATTCAGTACTTC. This translates into CASSQDLLVQNIQYF.

The chain combines TRBV6-5 with TRBJ1-4, with D possibly TRBD1 on 6 matching bases. V lost 6 bases and J lost 7, with 15 bases in between. Germline assignment: CDR1 MNHEY and CDR2 SVGAGI. The CDR3 contains 14 residues. This chain's CDR3 is CASRNRVGREKLFF. CDR3 coding DNA: TGTGCCAGCAGAAACAGGGTCGGACGTGAAAAACTGTTTTTT.

This chain joins TRBV19 and TRBJ1-1, with TRBD1 matching over 11 bases. The ends lost 0 bases at V and 1 base at J; junction bases unmatched: 13. CDR1 and CDR2 from the germline V gene are LNHDA and SQIVND (reference sequence). The CDR3 is 20 amino acids. The CDR3 sequence is CASSIDRRTGGAVRNTEAFF. The DNA for the CDR3 is TGTGCCAGTAGTATAGATAGAAGGACAGGGGGCGCGGTTCGGAACACTGAAGCTTTCTTT.

The chain has TRBV5-1 and TRBJ1-5; D not resolved. V gave up 5 bases and J gave up 7 bases, with 13 bases separating them. CDR1 and CDR2 from the germline V gene are SGHRS and YFSETQ. The CDR3 has 13 amino acids. This CDR3 reads CASSFALGQPQHF. CDR3 coding DNA: TGCGCCAGCAGTTTCGCCTTGGGGCAGCCCCAGCATTTT.

The J gene is TRBJ1-5, the V gene TRBV2; TRBD1 might be the D (6 bases). Looked up from germline, CDR1 is SNHLY and CDR2 is FYNNEI. Trimming cost V 7 bases and J 4 bases, with 14 bases left between them. The CDR3 length is 14 residues. CDR3 coding DNA: TGTGCCAGCAAGGGGGGTTTGTCAAATCAGCCCCAGCATTTT. Protein sequence: CASKGGLSNQPQHF.

The chain employs TRBV19 and TRBJ1-1; D remains ambiguous. The CDR3 runs to 13 residues. CDR1 and CDR2 (germline): LNHDA, SQIVND (reference sequence). Trimming left V 6 bases short and J 5 bases short, with 13 bases between. The CDR3 spells CASSSLGRTEAFF. The CDR3, as DNA: TGTGCCAGTAGCTCTCTTGGACGGACTGAAGCTTTCTTT.

The chain couples TRBV5-1 to TRBJ1-1, with D perhaps TRBD1 (6 bases). V lost 0 bases and J lost 7, with 10 bases in between. The CDR3 sequence is 13 residues long. The germline V gene has CDR1 SGHRS and CDR2 YFSETQ. The CDR3 is CASSLARGLEAFF. For the CDR3, the DNA is TGCGCCAGCAGCTTGGCGCGGGGGCTTGAAGCTTTCTTT.

The rearrangement links TRBV19 to TRBJ2-4; 11 bases match TRBD2. V shed 6 bases and J 2 bases; nucleotides not matched to a gene: 9. Germline lookup yields CDR1 LNHDA and CDR2 SQIVND (reference sequence). This CDR3 is built from 17 residues. CDR3 nucleotide sequence: TGTGCCAGTAGAGAGGCGACTAGCGGGGCGACCAAAAACATTCAGTACTTC. It translates to CASREATSGATKNIQYF.

This rearrangement joins TRBV19 to TRBJ2-7; TRBD1 matches at 8 bases. Trimming removed 5 bases from V and 6 bases from J; junction bases left unmatched: 9. CDR3 length equals 14 residues. Germline-derived CDR1 and CDR2 are LNHDA and SQIVND (reference sequence). The CDR3: CASSSTGGSGEQYF. In nucleotides, the CDR3 is TGTGCCAGTAGTTCAACAGGGGGTTCGGGCGAGCAGTACTTC.

V gene TRBV2 combines with J gene TRBJ2-1; 14 nucleotides align to TRBD2. Losses at the gene ends were 6 bases for V and 8 bases for J; bases not matched to a gene: 6. The CDR3 loop spans 15 amino acids. CDR1 SNHLY and CDR2 FYNNEI come from the germline V gene. The CDR3, as DNA: TGTGCCAGCAGCGGGACTAGCGGGAGTAAGTATGAGCAGTTCTTC. Translation: CASSGTSGSKYEQFF.

The J gene is TRBJ1-1, the V gene TRBV28; D ambiguous. This CDR3 is 13 amino acids long. Germline CDR1 reads MDHEN; CDR2 reads SYDVKM. The V and J ends lost 3 bases and 6 bases respectively, with 11 bases between them. The CDR3 DNA is TGTGCCAGCAGTTTTTTGGGGAATGCTGAAGCTTTCTTT. Protein sequence: CASSFLGNAEAFF.

The genes are TRBV28 and TRBJ1-2; possibly TRBD1 for D (5 bases). Germline CDR1 is MDHEN and CDR2 is SYDVKM. Trimming took 6 bases from V and 1 from J, leaving 12 bases between them. This CDR3 spans 14 amino acids. The CDR3 here is CASSSDRLNYGYTF. The CDR3 DNA reads as TGTGCCAGCAGCTCTGACAGACTTAACTATGGCTACACCTTC.

The chain is built from TRBV28 and TRBJ2-1; 9 nucleotides match TRBD1. CDR1 is MDHEN and CDR2 is SYDVKM in the germline V gene. This CDR3 has 16 residues. V was pared by 6 bases and J by 8 bases, with 14 bases of the junction left unmatched. CDR3 DNA: TGTGCCAGCAGCCATGGACAGGGGATGATTGGCGATGAGCAGTTCTTC. Protein: CASSHGQGMIGDEQFF.

This rearrangement joins TRBV28 to TRBJ2-7; maybe TRBD2 (5 bases). Trimming took 3 bases from V and 4 from J, leaving 13 bases between them. This CDR3 is 14 amino acids long. The germline V gene has CDR1 MDHEN and CDR2 SYDVKM. This CDR3 reads CASSFTGNAYEQYF. CDR3 nucleotides: TGTGCCAGCAGTTTTACCGGGAATGCTTACGAGCAGTACTTC.

The chain carries TRBV2 and TRBJ2-1; 8 bases align to TRBD2. The V gene's germline CDR1 is SNHLY and CDR2 FYNNEI. The CDR3 totals 14 residues. Germline trimming cut 9 bases from V and 0 bases from J; bases unmatched to any gene: 4. In nucleotides, the CDR3 is TGTGCCAGTAAGCGGGGGAGCTCCTACAATGAGCAGTTCTTC. Translating gives CASKRGSSYNEQFF. The variable domain in full, with the rest retrieved from reference TRBV2 and TRBJ2-1, is EPEVTQTPSHQVTQMGQEVILRCVPISNHLYFYWYRQILGQKVEFLVSFYNNEISEKSEIFDDQFSVERPDGSNFTLKIRSTKLEDSAMYFCASKRGSSYNEQFFGPGTRLTVL.

The rearrangement links TRBV5-6 to TRBJ1-4; D gene uncertain. From germline, CDR1 is SGHDT and CDR2 YYEEEE. The CDR3 has 16 amino acids. V lost 5 bases and J 7 bases, leaving 21 bases between the germline ends. The CDR3, as DNA: TGTGCCAGCAGTATTATGAGGACCTGGCCGGGTGAAAAACTGTTTTTT. Residues: CASSIMRTWPGEKLFF.